A selection of T cell receptor beta chains follows, all from one sample in a study of T cells in Graves' hyperthyroidism and ophthalmopathy. MiXCR, run by TCRdb on the multiplex PCR reads, gives a single entry per CDR3 protein. The data show nearly 750,000 distinct CDR3 sequences, around 40% seen once. The specimen sequenced was blood. The receptor source for this set is a woman between 35 and 50 years old with Graves' hyperthyroidism. Each CDR3 is given with its conserved first and last residue. The order of the fields is V gene, J gene, D gene, clone size, CDR3 length, CDR3 protein, CDR3 DNA. The D gene is left open where the match is weak. Rows may omit the clone size; those that give it use once, few, many or a size class.

V gene: TRBV6-5
J gene: TRBJ1-1
D gene: .
clone size: few
CDR3 length: 17
CDR3 protein: CASTYFPAGKDRTEAFF
CDR3 DNA: TGTGCCAGCACCTACTTCCCGGCAGGAAAAGACCGCACTGAAGCTTTCTTT

V gene: TRBV12-3/TRBV12-4
J gene: TRBJ1-1
D gene: TRBD1
clone size: .
CDR3 length: 15
CDR3 protein: CASRLTGGRDTEAFF
CDR3 DNA: TGTGCCAGCAGACTGACAGGGGGCCGGGACACTGAAGCTTTCTTT

V gene: TRBV6-1
J gene: TRBJ2-3
D gene: .
clone size: .
CDR3 length: 12
CDR3 protein: CASRGFADTQYF
CDR3 DNA: TGTGCCAGCAGAGGGTTTGCAGATACGCAGTATTTT

V gene: TRBV19
J gene: TRBJ1-1
D gene: TRBD1
clone size: many
CDR3 length: 15
CDR3 protein: CASSDRGLMNTEAFF
CDR3 DNA: TGTGCCAGTAGTGACAGGGGGCTTATGAACACTGAAGCTTTCTTT

V gene: TRBV7-9
J gene: TRBJ1-6
D gene: .
clone size: many
CDR3 length: 14
CDR3 protein: CASSVSSYNSPLHF
CDR3 DNA: TGTGCCAGCAGCGTGAGCTCCTATAATTCACCCCTCCACTTT

V gene: TRBV14
J gene: TRBJ2-5
D gene: .
clone size: many
CDR3 length: 13
CDR3 protein: CASSGGAWETQYF
CDR3 DNA: TGTGCCAGCAGCGGGGGGGCTTGGGAGACCCAGTACTTC

V gene: TRBV20-1
J gene: TRBJ2-7
D gene: TRBD1
clone size: few
CDR3 length: 14
CDR3 protein: CSANLGQVSYEQYF
CDR3 DNA: TGCAGTGCTAACTTAGGACAGGTATCCTACGAGCAGTACTTC

V gene: TRBV9
J gene: TRBJ1-3
D gene: .
clone size: many
CDR3 length: 14
CDR3 protein: CASSVEGSGNTIYF
CDR3 DNA: TGTGCCAGCAGCGTAGAGGGCTCTGGAAACACCATATATTTT

V gene: TRBV19
J gene: TRBJ1-1
D gene: .
clone size: few
CDR3 length: 16
CDR3 protein: CASSIDTPYYGTEAFF
CDR3 DNA: TGTGCCAGTAGTATAGATACACCCTACTACGGGACTGAAGCTTTCTTT

V gene: TRBV7-2
J gene: TRBJ2-7
D gene: TRBD1
clone size: .
CDR3 length: 16
CDR3 protein: CASSLGGQATSYEQYF
CDR3 DNA: TGTGCCAGCAGCTTAGGGGGACAGGCCACCTCCTACGAGCAGTACTTC

V gene: TRBV19
J gene: TRBJ1-1
D gene: .
clone size: .
CDR3 length: 13
CDR3 protein: CASSISRTVEAFF
CDR3 DNA: TGTGCCAGTAGTATATCCAGAACTGTGGAAGCTTTCTTT

V gene: TRBV7-9
J gene: TRBJ2-7
D gene: TRBD2
clone size: .
CDR3 length: 16
CDR3 protein: CATLGVAGDSYNEQYF
CDR3 DNA: TGTGCCACCCTGGGGGTAGCGGGAGACTCCTACAATGAGCAGTACTTC

V gene: TRBV10-3
J gene: TRBJ2-2
D gene: .
clone size: once
CDR3 length: 16
CDR3 protein: CASSSGQGTSTGELFF
CDR3 DNA: TGTGCCAGCAGTTCCGGACAGGGGACTAGCACCGGGGAGCTGTTTTTT

V gene: TRBV14
J gene: TRBJ2-3
D gene: .
clone size: once
CDR3 length: 13
CDR3 protein: CASSQAITDTQYF
CDR3 DNA: TGTGCCAGCAGCCAAGCGATCACAGATACGCAGTATTTT

V gene: TRBV6-5
J gene: TRBJ2-7
D gene: .
clone size: many
CDR3 length: 13
CDR3 protein: CASSNGQTYEQYF
CDR3 DNA: TGTGCCAGCAGCAACGGACAGACCTACGAGCAGTACTTC

V gene: TRBV7-9
J gene: TRBJ2-2
D gene: .
clone size: few
CDR3 length: 13
CDR3 protein: CASSLAPAGELFF
CDR3 DNA: TGTGCCAGCAGCTTGGCCCCGGCCGGGGAGCTGTTTTTT

V gene: TRBV29-1
J gene: TRBJ1-3
D gene: .
clone size: .
CDR3 length: 13
CDR3 protein: CSAPGSSGNTIYF
CDR3 DNA: TGCAGCGCACCAGGTTCCTCTGGAAACACCATATATTTT

V gene: TRBV6-1
J gene: TRBJ1-1
D gene: .
clone size: few
CDR3 length: 17
CDR3 protein: CASSSFWGAFGNTEAFF
CDR3 DNA: TGTGCCAGCAGCTCCTTTTGGGGGGCTTTCGGAAACACTGAAGCTTTCTTT

V gene: TRBV7-6
J gene: TRBJ1-1
D gene: .
clone size: many
CDR3 length: 16
CDR3 protein: CASSLGKGKEDTEAFF
CDR3 DNA: TGTGCCAGCAGCCTGGGCAAGGGAAAAGAGGACACTGAAGCTTTCTTT

V gene: TRBV29-1
J gene: TRBJ2-7
D gene: TRBD1
clone size: few
CDR3 length: 22
CDR3 protein: CSVAGDRDRVRLGGTHPYEQYF
CDR3 DNA: TGCAGCGTTGCAGGCGACCGGGACAGGGTCCGATTAGGCGGGACTCACCCTTATGAGCAGTACTTC

V gene: TRBV28
J gene: TRBJ1-2
D gene: TRBD1
clone size: few
CDR3 length: 12
CDR3 protein: CATQGQLYGYTF
CDR3 DNA: TGTGCCACCCAGGGACAGCTCTATGGCTACACCTTC

V gene: TRBV5-1
J gene: TRBJ1-2
D gene: .
clone size: many
CDR3 length: 12
CDR3 protein: CASSPGSYGYTF
CDR3 DNA: TGTGCCAGCAGTCCCGGGAGCTATGGCTACACCTTC

V gene: TRBV12-3/TRBV12-4
J gene: TRBJ1-1
D gene: .
clone size: few
CDR3 length: 12
CDR3 protein: CANGQTNTEAFF
CDR3 DNA: TGTGCCAACGGACAGACGAACACTGAAGCTTTCTTT

V gene: TRBV7-2
J gene: TRBJ1-2
D gene: .
clone size: .
CDR3 length: 16
CDR3 protein: CASSPEVGLGGYGYTF
CDR3 DNA: TGTGCCAGCAGCCCCGAAGTCGGTCTAGGCGGCTATGGCTACACCTTC

V gene: TRBV7-9
J gene: TRBJ2-2
D gene: TRBD1
clone size: .
CDR3 length: 17
CDR3 protein: CASSSPGQGASTGELFF
CDR3 DNA: TGTGCCAGCAGCTCACCGGGACAGGGAGCGTCCACCGGGGAGCTGTTTTTT

V gene: TRBV7-9
J gene: TRBJ1-5
D gene: TRBD1
clone size: many
CDR3 length: 15
CDR3 protein: CASSKGTESNQPQHF
CDR3 DNA: TGTGCCAGCAGCAAGGGGACAGAGAGCAATCAGCCCCAGCATTTT

V gene: TRBV7-2
J gene: TRBJ1-2
D gene: .
clone size: many
CDR3 length: 13
CDR3 protein: CASSLELNRHYTF
CDR3 DNA: TGTGCCAGCAGCTTAGAATTGAACCGGCACTACACCTTC

V gene: TRBV4-1
J gene: TRBJ1-5
D gene: .
clone size: .
CDR3 length: 15
CDR3 protein: CASSPDRRSNQPQHF
CDR3 DNA: TGCGCCAGCAGCCCTGACCGAAGGTCCAATCAGCCCCAGCATTTT

V gene: TRBV5-1
J gene: TRBJ1-1
D gene: .
clone size: many
CDR3 length: 14
CDR3 protein: CASTRQGMNTEAFF
CDR3 DNA: TGCGCCAGTACTCGGCAGGGGATGAACACTGAAGCTTTCTTT

V gene: TRBV7-8
J gene: TRBJ1-4
D gene: .
clone size: .
CDR3 length: 16
CDR3 protein: CASSVLVGVLNERLFF
CDR3 DNA: TGTGCCAGCAGCGTCCTGGTTGGGGTACTTAATGAAAGACTGTTTTTT

V gene: TRBV7-2
J gene: TRBJ1-2
D gene: .
clone size: .
CDR3 length: 17
CDR3 protein: CASSLAARGGGWSGNTF
CDR3 DNA: TGTGCCAGCAGCTTAGCGGCCCGAGGCGGGGGATGGTCTGGAAACACCTTC

V gene: TRBV29-1
J gene: TRBJ2-5
D gene: .
clone size: .
CDR3 length: 16
CDR3 protein: CSVEEDLGGNEETQYF
CDR3 DNA: TGCAGCGTTGAGGAGGACCTGGGGGGCAATGAAGAGACCCAGTACTTC

V gene: TRBV7-9
J gene: TRBJ2-5
D gene: .
clone size: .
CDR3 length: 16
CDR3 protein: CASSPGVGGTQETQYF
CDR3 DNA: TGTGCCAGCAGCCCCGGGGTAGGCGGGACCCAAGAGACCCAGTACTTC

V gene: TRBV24-1
J gene: TRBJ2-5
D gene: .
clone size: .
CDR3 length: 14
CDR3 protein: CATSYYASQETQYF
CDR3 DNA: TGTGCCACCAGTTACTACGCGTCCCAAGAGACCCAGTACTTC

V gene: TRBV20-1
J gene: TRBJ1-6
D gene: .
clone size: many
CDR3 length: 13
CDR3 protein: CSASERTHSPLHF
CDR3 DNA: TGCAGTGCTAGCGAGAGGACCCATTCACCCCTCCACTTT

V gene: TRBV24-1
J gene: TRBJ2-5
D gene: TRBD1
clone size: .
CDR3 length: 15
CDR3 protein: CATSGTEGSRNEQYF
CDR3 DNA: TGTGCCACCTCGGGGACAGAGGGCAGTCGGAATGAGCAGTACTTC

V gene: TRBV10-3
J gene: TRBJ2-7
D gene: TRBD1
clone size: many
CDR3 length: 12
CDR3 protein: CAIKGPGGEQYF
CDR3 DNA: TGTGCCATCAAAGGACCAGGGGGTGAGCAGTACTTC

V gene: TRBV7-2
J gene: TRBJ2-2
D gene: TRBD2
clone size: .
CDR3 length: 19
CDR3 protein: CASTSPPTGGGTNTGELFF
CDR3 DNA: TGTGCCAGCACATCTCCCCCGACTGGCGGGGGGACGAACACCGGGGAGCTGTTTTTT

V gene: TRBV7-2
J gene: TRBJ2-7
D gene: .
clone size: many
CDR3 length: 15
CDR3 protein: CASSNPGLGVYEQYF
CDR3 DNA: TGTGCCAGCAGCAATCCGGGCCTAGGCGTCTACGAGCAGTACTTC

V gene: TRBV7-2
J gene: TRBJ2-7
D gene: .
clone size: .
CDR3 length: 14
CDR3 protein: CASSSESPPYEQYF
CDR3 DNA: TGTGCCAGCAGCTCCGAGTCTCCTCCCTACGAGCAGTACTTC

V gene: TRBV10-2
J gene: TRBJ2-5
D gene: .
clone size: .
CDR3 length: 13
CDR3 protein: CASGPRGDGAVHF
CDR3 DNA: TGCGCCAGCGGCCCCAGGGGAGACGGAGCGGTGCACTTC

V gene: TRBV11-2
J gene: TRBJ1-5
D gene: TRBD1
clone size: .
CDR3 length: 17
CDR3 protein: CASSRSQGTGGNQPQHF
CDR3 DNA: TGCGCCAGCAGCCGATCGCAGGGGACAGGGGGGAATCAGCCCCAGCATTTT

V gene: TRBV29-1
J gene: TRBJ2-5
D gene: TRBD2
clone size: many
CDR3 length: 14
CDR3 protein: CSVLTSGPPETQYF
CDR3 DNA: TGCAGCGTTCTGACTAGCGGGCCGCCGGAGACCCAGTACTTC

V gene: TRBV10-3
J gene: TRBJ1-2
D gene: TRBD1
clone size: .
CDR3 length: 15
CDR3 protein: CAVSEPGGGNYGYTF
CDR3 DNA: TGTGCCGTCAGTGAGCCAGGAGGGGGCAACTATGGCTACACCTTC

V gene: TRBV20-1
J gene: TRBJ1-2
D gene: .
clone size: many
CDR3 length: 15
CDR3 protein: CSATNFRPGENGYTF
CDR3 DNA: TGCAGTGCGACGAACTTCCGACCTGGTGAAAATGGCTACACCTTC

V gene: TRBV15
J gene: TRBJ1-4
D gene: TRBD1
clone size: many
CDR3 length: 15
CDR3 protein: CATSREGTAYEKLFF
CDR3 DNA: TGTGCCACCAGCAGAGAGGGGACAGCCTATGAAAAACTGTTTTTT

V gene: TRBV29-1
J gene: TRBJ2-7
D gene: .
clone size: few
CDR3 length: 13
CDR3 protein: CSAVTGISYEQYF
CDR3 DNA: TGCAGCGCAGTGACAGGAATCTCCTACGAGCAGTACTTC

V gene: TRBV30
J gene: TRBJ2-7
D gene: .
clone size: .
CDR3 length: 11
CDR3 protein: CAWGITYEQYF
CDR3 DNA: TGTGCCTGGGGTATAACCTACGAGCAGTACTTC

V gene: TRBV29-1
J gene: TRBJ1-4
D gene: .
clone size: many
CDR3 length: 11
CDR3 protein: CSVASREKLFF
CDR3 DNA: TGCAGCGTTGCTTCCCGGGAAAAACTGTTTTTT

V gene: TRBV7-2
J gene: TRBJ1-1
D gene: .
clone size: few
CDR3 length: 16
CDR3 protein: CASSYSETFGATEAFF
CDR3 DNA: TGTGCCAGCAGTTACTCGGAAACGTTCGGGGCCACTGAAGCTTTCTTT

V gene: TRBV12-3/TRBV12-4
J gene: TRBJ1-1
D gene: .
clone size: .
CDR3 length: 16
CDR3 protein: CASSLIPGGGNTEAFF
CDR3 DNA: TGTGCCAGCAGTTTAATTCCGGGGGGGGGAAACACTGAAGCTTTCTTT